The 24 T cell receptor beta chains below come from one sample, sequenced in a study of blood T cell repertoires in COVID-19. The method was immunoSEQ multiplex PCR; TCRdb's version includes in-frame clones alone and lacks a portion of them. The sample lists hundreds of thousands of clones, around 92% occurring once. The specimen sequenced was PBMCs or T cells enriched from blood (not recorded which). The receptors here all came from a woman aged 30 to 39 who had recovered from COVID-19.

This chain connects TRBV30 to TRBJ1-1, with 7 bases matching TRBD1. CDR1 is GTSNPN and CDR2 is SVGIG in the germline V gene (reference sequence). The CDR3 loop spans 12 amino acids. The trim removed 1 base at V and 7 bases at J, leaving 3 bases unmatched. CDR3: CAWSANRGEAFF. The CDR3 DNA sequence: TGTGCCTGGAGTGCAAACAGGGGTGAAGCTTTCTTT.

The rearrangement joins TRBV7-8 to TRBJ2-2, with TRBD2 identical over 13 bases. This CDR3 contains 17 residues. The V gene's germline CDR1 is SGHVS and CDR2 FQNEAQ. The ends lost 4 bases at V and 1 base at J; junction bases unmatched: 3. The CDR3 region is CASSSGLAGVNTGELFF. DNA of the CDR3: TGTGCCAGCAGCTCAGGACTAGCGGGGGTGAACACCGGGGAGCTGTTTTTT.

The rearrangement uses TRBV6-5 and TRBJ1-6, with unresolved D. V was clipped by 6 bases and J by 5 bases, with 11 bases between them. Germline V gene sequence: CDR1 MNHEY, CDR2 SVGAGI. The CDR3 has 14 amino acids. The CDR3 spells CASRPRADNSPLHF. The CDR3 nucleotides read TGTGCCAGCAGGCCGCGGGCAGATAATTCACCCCTCCACTTT.

This chain uses TRBV13 with TRBJ2-1; 15 nucleotides align to TRBD2. Germline V CDR1 and CDR2: PRHDT, FYEKMQ (reference sequence). Unmatched junction bases numbered 2, after V lost 4 bases and J lost 4 bases. This CDR3 region has 16 residues. The CDR3 DNA sequence: TGTGCCAGCAGCTCCGGGACTAGCGGGAGGTACAATGAGCAGTTCTTC. Translation gives CASSSGTSGRYNEQFF.

The rearrangement links TRBV19 to TRBJ2-1, with 8 positions matching TRBD2. Germline V lookup: CDR1 LNHDA, CDR2 SQIVND (reference sequence). This CDR3 region has 11 residues. V gave up 8 bases and J gave up 12 bases; unmatched junction bases: 6. DNA of the CDR3: TGTGCCAGTCGGGGGGGGGTCTGGCAGTTCTTC. This gives the protein CASRGGVWQFF.

As to this clone: The junction shows a germline mismatch at one end, possibly a read error. The chain employs TRBV7-9 and TRBJ2-7; 7 nucleotides agree with TRBD2. CDR3 length: 15 amino acids. Germline CDR1 SEHNR, CDR2 FQNEAQ (reference sequence). CDR3 residues: CASSVAGRGSYEQYF. The DNA of the CDR3 is TGTGCCAGCAGCGTAGCGGGCCGGGGGTCCTACGAGCAGTACTTC. Complete variable domain (other parts from reference TRBV7-9 and TRBJ2-7): DTGVSQNPRHKITKRGQNVTFRCDPISEHNRLYWYRQTLGQGPEFLTYFQNEAQLEKSRLLSDRFSAERPKGSFSTLEIQRTEQGDSAMYLCASSVAGRGSYEQYFGPGTRLTVT.

This clone was observed a few times. The genes are TRBV5-1 and TRBJ2-2; perhaps TRBD1 as D (5 bases). Germline lookup yields CDR1 SGHRS and CDR2 YFSETQ. CDR3 size: 14 residues. Deletions cut 4 bases from V and 4 bases from J, with 11 bases between. The CDR3 loop is CASSRDSTTGELFF. CDR3 nucleotide sequence: TGCGCCAGCAGCCGAGACAGTACCACCGGGGAGCTGTTTTTT. The variable domain in full, completed from reference TRBV5-1 and TRBJ2-2, reads KAGVTQTPRYLIKTRGQQVTLSCSPISGHRSVSWYQQTPGQGLQFLFEYFSETQRNKGNFPGRFSGRQFSNSRSEMNVSTLELGDSALYLCASSRDSTTGELFFGEGSRLTVL.

This chain uses TRBV10-1 with TRBJ1-2; 8 bases are shared with TRBD1. V gave up 4 bases and J gave up 2 bases; unmatched junction bases: 3. Germline V gives CDR1 WNHNN, CDR2 SYGVQD (reference sequence). This CDR3 region has 14 residues. The CDR3 loop is CASSGQGTNYGYTF. In DNA, the CDR3 is TGCGCCAGCAGTGGACAGGGGACAAACTATGGCTACACCTTC.

The chain links TRBV4-3 to TRBJ2-1; 9 bases agree with TRBD1. This CDR3 has 18 amino acids. The germline V gene has CDR1 LGHNA and CDR2 YSLEER. The junction had 10 bases not matched to a gene; V was cut back by 0 bases and J by 4 bases. The CDR3: CASSQDSPRQGVYNEQFF. In DNA form, the CDR3 reads TGCGCCAGCAGCCAAGACTCCCCTCGACAGGGGGTATACAATGAGCAGTTCTTC.

This clone was detected only once. J is TRBJ2-3 and V is TRBV10-3; TRBD1 matches at 9 bases. The germline CDR1 and CDR2 sequences are ENHRY and SYGVKD. This CDR3 has 17 amino acids. V lost 10 bases and J lost 0; bases outside the gene matches: 14. CDR3 loop: CATTGGQGTTSTDTQYF. CDR3 sequence (DNA): TGTGCCACAACCGGGGGACAGGGAACGACTAGCACAGATACGCAGTATTTT.

V usage is TRBV6-2 or TRBV6-3 and J usage is TRBJ1-2, with D perhaps TRBD1 (6 bases). This CDR3 is built from 14 residues. V was trimmed by 0 bases and J by 4 bases, leaving 9 bases between them. CDR1 MNHEY and CDR2 SVGEGT come from the germline V gene. The CDR3 spells CASSYSRDIYGYTF. In DNA, the CDR3 is TGTGCCAGCAGTTACTCGAGGGACATCTATGGCTACACCTTC.

The chain couples TRBV7-9 to TRBJ2-7; 7 nucleotides align to TRBD1. The CDR3 has 15 residues. The V gene end was trimmed by 1 base and the J gene end by 4 bases; junction bases not matched to a gene: 7. Germline V lookup: CDR1 SEHNR, CDR2 FQNEAQ (reference sequence). This CDR3 is CASSLGAGGVYEQYF. The CDR3 coding sequence is TGTGCCAGCAGCTTAGGTGCAGGGGGAGTATACGAGCAGTACTTC.

The sample holds one count of this clone. The V call is TRBV11-2, the J call TRBJ2-1; TRBD2 agrees at 9 bases. The CDR3 loop spans 16 amino acids. The junction had 7 bases not matched to a gene; V was cut back by 0 bases and J by 7 bases. Germline V gives CDR1 SGHAT, CDR2 FQNNGV. CDR3 sequence reads: CASSLDSGLAWNEQFF. The CDR3 DNA reads TGTGCCAGCAGCTTAGATTCGGGACTAGCTTGGAATGAGCAGTTCTTC.

This clone showed up just once. This chain's CDR3 is CAIKPTGGSYGYTF. CDR3 coding DNA: TGTGCCATCAAACCGACAGGGGGCAGCTATGGCTACACCTTC. The genes are TRBV10-3 and TRBJ1-2; 10 positions match TRBD1. This CDR3 comprises 14 residues. The germline V gene has CDR1 ENHRY and CDR2 SYGVKD. V lost 7 bases, J lost 4 bases, and 6 bases stayed unmatched.

For this clone: Other DNA sequences in this specimen translate into the identical CDR3. The chain uses TRBV19 and TRBJ1-1, with TRBD1 identical over 10 bases. Looked up from germline, CDR1 is LNHDA and CDR2 is SQIVND (reference sequence). CDR3 size: 13 residues. J was trimmed by 3 bases and V by 5 bases; bases with no gene match: 0. CDR3 amino acids: CASSGQGDTEAFF. CDR3 coding DNA: TGTGCCAGTAGTGGACAGGGGGACACTGAAGCTTTCTTT.

The genes are TRBV2 and TRBJ2-7; the match to TRBD2 covers 8 bases. J lost 1 base, V lost 6 bases, and 5 bases had no gene match. The CDR3 runs 14 residues. The germline CDR1 and CDR2 sequences are SNHLY and FYNNEI. CDR3 in amino acids: CASRETSASYEQYF. The DNA of the CDR3 is TGTGCCAGCAGGGAGACTAGCGCGTCCTACGAGCAGTACTTC.

This clone came up a few times. The chain recombines TRBV7-9 with TRBJ2-7, with D maybe TRBD2 (6 bases). The germline CDR1 and CDR2 sequences are SEHNR and FQNEAQ (reference sequence). Trimming removed 4 bases at V and 6 bases at J, with 16 bases between. The CDR3 length is 14 residues. CDR3 coding DNA: TGTGCCAGCAGCTCCCAGACTAGTCTGGGCGAGCAGTACTTC. Residues: CASSSQTSLGEQYF.

This clone was picked up one time. The rearrangement links TRBV15 to TRBJ1-1; D is uncertain. The CDR3 is 15 amino acids. Per the germline V gene, CDR1 is LNHNV and CDR2 is YYDKDF (reference sequence). The V and J ends lost 4 bases and 9 bases respectively, with 21 bases between them. The CDR3 sequence: CATSKSLGGPGQAFF. CDR3 DNA sequence: TGTGCCACCAGCAAAAGCCTTGGAGGGCCAGGACAAGCTTTCTTT.

This clone came up once. This sequence joins TRBV7-2 and TRBJ1-3; D remains unclear. Germline CDR1 and CDR2: SGHTA and FQGNSA. The V end lost 1 base, the J end lost 4 bases, and 17 bases lay between the germline ends. The CDR3 contains 17 residues. DNA of the CDR3: TGTGCCAGCAGCTTAGTTCCGGGGTTCGCTTCAGGAAACACCATATATTTT. Translation gives CASSLVPGFASGNTIYF.

This sequence joins TRBV10-3 and TRBJ2-7, with TRBD2 matching over 14 bases. The CDR3 is 15 residues long. J was trimmed by 3 bases and V by 7 bases; bases with no gene match: 5. Per germline, CDR1 ENHRY and CDR2 SYGVKD. This chain's CDR3 is CAINGGTSGSYEQYF. The CDR3 nucleotides read TGTGCCATCAATGGTGGGACTAGCGGGAGCTACGAGCAGTACTTC.

This chain connects TRBV19 to TRBJ2-7; perhaps TRBD2 as D (5 bases). The CDR3 runs to 14 residues. Trimming removed 7 bases at V and 2 bases at J, with 15 bases between. The V gene's germline CDR1 is LNHDA and CDR2 SQIVND (reference sequence). CDR3 loop: CASTGTTGAYEQYF. Here the CDR3 DNA reads TGTGCCAGTACTGGAACCACCGGGGCCTACGAGCAGTACTTC.

The chain recombines TRBV11-1 with TRBJ2-5; a weak D match, TRBD1 (5 bases). Germline-derived CDR1 and CDR2 are SGHAT and FQDESV (reference sequence). V dropped 7 bases and J dropped 1 base, with 10 bases sitting between them. The CDR3 is made up of 13 amino acids. CDR3 nucleotide sequence: TGTGCCAGCACCCAGGACATCCAAGAGACCCAGTACTTC. Translating it yields CASTQDIQETQYF.

The chain combines TRBV27 with TRBJ1-1; D call uncertain. Germline V lookup: CDR1 MNHEY, CDR2 SMNVEV (reference sequence). This CDR3 has 16 amino acids. V was cut by 3 bases and J by 0 bases, with 14 bases left in between. The CDR3 nucleotides read TGTGCCAGCAGTTTTGCCCCAGATTTGATGAACACTGAAGCTTTCTTT. Translation gives CASSFAPDLMNTEAFF.

This chain connects TRBV7-9 to TRBJ2-7; tentative D call: TRBD2 (6 bases). Germline CDR1 reads SEHNR; CDR2 reads FQNEAQ (reference sequence). V gave up 3 bases and J gave up 4 bases, with 16 bases separating them. CDR3 length: 15 residues. The CDR3 here is CASSLGLSKRYEQYF. CDR3 nucleotide sequence: TGTGCCAGCAGCTTGGGACTGTCGAAAAGGTACGAGCAGTACTTC.